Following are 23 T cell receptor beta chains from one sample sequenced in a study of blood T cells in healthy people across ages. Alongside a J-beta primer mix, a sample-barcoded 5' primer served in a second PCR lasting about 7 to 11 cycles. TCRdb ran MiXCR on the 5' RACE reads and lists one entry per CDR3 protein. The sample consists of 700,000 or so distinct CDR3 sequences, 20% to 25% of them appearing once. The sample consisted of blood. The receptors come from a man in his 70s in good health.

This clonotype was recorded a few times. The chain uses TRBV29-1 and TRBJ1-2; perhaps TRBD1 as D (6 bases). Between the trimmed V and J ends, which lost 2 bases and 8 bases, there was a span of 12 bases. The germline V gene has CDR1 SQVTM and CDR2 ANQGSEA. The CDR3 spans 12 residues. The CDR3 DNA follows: TGCAGCGTTGAAACAGGGTGGGGCGGCTACACCTTC. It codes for CSVETGWGGYTF.

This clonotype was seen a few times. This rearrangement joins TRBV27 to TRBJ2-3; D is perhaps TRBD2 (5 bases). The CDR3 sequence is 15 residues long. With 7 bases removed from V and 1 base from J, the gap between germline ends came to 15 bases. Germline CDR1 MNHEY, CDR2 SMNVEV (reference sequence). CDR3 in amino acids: CASNPWGSGTDTQYF. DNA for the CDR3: TGTGCCAGCAACCCTTGGGGTAGCGGCACAGATACGCAGTATTTT.

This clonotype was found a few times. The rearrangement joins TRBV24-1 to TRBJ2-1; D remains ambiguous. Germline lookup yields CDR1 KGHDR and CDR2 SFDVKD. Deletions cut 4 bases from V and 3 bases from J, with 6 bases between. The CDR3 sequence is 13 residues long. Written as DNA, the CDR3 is TGTGCCACCAGTGACCTCTTCTACAATGAGCAGTTCTTC. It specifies CATSDLFYNEQFF.

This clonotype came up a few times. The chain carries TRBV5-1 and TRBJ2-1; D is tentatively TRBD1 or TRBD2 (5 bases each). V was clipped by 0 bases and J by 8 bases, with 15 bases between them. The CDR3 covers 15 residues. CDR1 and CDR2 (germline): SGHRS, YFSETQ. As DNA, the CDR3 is TGCGCCAGCAGCTTGGTTCAAGGGACGGGCGATGAGCAGTTCTTC. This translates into CASSLVQGTGDEQFF.

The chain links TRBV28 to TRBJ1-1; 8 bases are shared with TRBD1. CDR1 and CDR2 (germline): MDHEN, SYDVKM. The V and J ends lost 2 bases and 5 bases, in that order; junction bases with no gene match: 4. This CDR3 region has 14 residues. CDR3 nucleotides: TGTGCCAGCAGTTTAAACAGGGGGTGGACTGAAGCTTTCTTT. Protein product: CASSLNRGWTEAFF.

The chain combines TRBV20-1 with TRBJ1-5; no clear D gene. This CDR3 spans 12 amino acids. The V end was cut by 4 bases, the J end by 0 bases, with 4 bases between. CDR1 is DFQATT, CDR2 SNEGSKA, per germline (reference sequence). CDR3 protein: CSAKFSNQPQHF. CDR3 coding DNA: TGCAGTGCTAAGTTTAGCAATCAGCCCCAGCATTTT.

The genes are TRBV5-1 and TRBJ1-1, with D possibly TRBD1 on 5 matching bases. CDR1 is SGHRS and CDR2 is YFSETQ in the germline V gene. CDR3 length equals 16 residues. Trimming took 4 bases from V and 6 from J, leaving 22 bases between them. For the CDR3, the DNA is TGCGCCAGCAGCGAGGACATTGGGCGCATAGCCTCTGAAGCTTTCTTT. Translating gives CASSEDIGRIASEAFF.

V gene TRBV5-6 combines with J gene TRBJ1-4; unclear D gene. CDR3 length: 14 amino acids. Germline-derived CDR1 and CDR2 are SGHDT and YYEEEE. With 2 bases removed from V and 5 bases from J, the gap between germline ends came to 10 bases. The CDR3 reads CASSFGFANEKLFF. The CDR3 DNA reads TGTGCCAGCAGCTTCGGGTTCGCGAATGAAAAACTGTTTTTT.

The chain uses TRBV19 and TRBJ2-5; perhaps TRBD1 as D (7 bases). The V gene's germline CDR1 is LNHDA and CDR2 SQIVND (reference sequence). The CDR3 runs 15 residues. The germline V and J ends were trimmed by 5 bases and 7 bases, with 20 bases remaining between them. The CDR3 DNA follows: TGTGCCAGTAGTGCGGGACAGACCCTTGGTAGGACCCAGTACTTC. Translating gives CASSAGQTLGRTQYF.

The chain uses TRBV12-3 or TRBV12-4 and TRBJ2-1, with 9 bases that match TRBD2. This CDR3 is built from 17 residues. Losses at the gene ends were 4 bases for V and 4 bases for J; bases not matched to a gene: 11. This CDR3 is CASSSWPGLAPYNEQFF. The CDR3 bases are TGTGCCAGCAGTTCTTGGCCGGGACTAGCCCCATACAATGAGCAGTTCTTC.

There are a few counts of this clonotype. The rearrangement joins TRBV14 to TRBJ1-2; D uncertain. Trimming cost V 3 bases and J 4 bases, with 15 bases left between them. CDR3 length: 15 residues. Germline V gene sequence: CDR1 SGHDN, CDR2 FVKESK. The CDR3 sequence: CASSHGSLRSYGYTF. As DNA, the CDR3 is TGTGCCAGCAGCCACGGGAGCTTGAGGAGCTATGGCTACACCTTC.

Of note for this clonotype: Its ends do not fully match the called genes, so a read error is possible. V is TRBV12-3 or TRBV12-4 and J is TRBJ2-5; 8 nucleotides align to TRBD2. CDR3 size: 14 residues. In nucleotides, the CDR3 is TGCGCCAGCTCCAGCGGGGGAGCTACGATGTCCCAGTACTTC. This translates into CASSSGGATMSQYF.

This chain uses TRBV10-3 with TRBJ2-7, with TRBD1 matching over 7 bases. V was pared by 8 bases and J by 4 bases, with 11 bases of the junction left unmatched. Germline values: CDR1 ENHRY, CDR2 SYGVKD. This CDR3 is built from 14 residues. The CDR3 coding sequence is TGTGCCATCGGACCGGGACAGTCGGGGTACGAGCAGTACTTC. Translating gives CAIGPGQSGYEQYF.

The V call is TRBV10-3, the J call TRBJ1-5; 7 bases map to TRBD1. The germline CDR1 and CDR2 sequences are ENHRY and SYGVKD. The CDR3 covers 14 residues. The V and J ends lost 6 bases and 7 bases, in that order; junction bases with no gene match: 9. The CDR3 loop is CAISDRAESQPQHF. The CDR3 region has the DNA TGTGCCATCAGCGACAGGGCGGAGAGCCAGCCCCAGCATTTT.

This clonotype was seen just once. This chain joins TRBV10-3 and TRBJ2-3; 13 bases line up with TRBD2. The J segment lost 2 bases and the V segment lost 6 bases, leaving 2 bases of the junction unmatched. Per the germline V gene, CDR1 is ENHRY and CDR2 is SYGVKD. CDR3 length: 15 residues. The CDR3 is CAIRLAGGSTDTQYF. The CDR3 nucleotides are TGTGCCATCAGACTAGCGGGGGGGTCCACAGATACGCAGTATTTT.

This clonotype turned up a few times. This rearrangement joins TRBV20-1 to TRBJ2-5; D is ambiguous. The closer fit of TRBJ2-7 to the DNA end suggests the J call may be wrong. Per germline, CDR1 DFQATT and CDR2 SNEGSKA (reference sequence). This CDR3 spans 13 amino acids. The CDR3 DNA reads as TGCAGTGCTAGAGATTCACCAGCCTACGAGCAGTACTTC. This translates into CSARDSPAYEQYF.

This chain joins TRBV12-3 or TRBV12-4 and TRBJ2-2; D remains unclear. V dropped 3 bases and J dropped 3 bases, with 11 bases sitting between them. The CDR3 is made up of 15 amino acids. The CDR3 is CASSLWASYTGELFF. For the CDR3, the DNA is TGTGCCAGCAGTTTGTGGGCTAGTTACACCGGGGAGCTGTTTTTT.

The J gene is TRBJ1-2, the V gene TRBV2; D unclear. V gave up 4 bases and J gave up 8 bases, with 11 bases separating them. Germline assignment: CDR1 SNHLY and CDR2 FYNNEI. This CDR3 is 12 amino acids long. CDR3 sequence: CASSVWPEGYTF. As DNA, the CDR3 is TGTGCCAGCAGTGTGTGGCCGGAAGGCTACACCTTC.

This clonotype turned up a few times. This CDR3 is CSAAPGGHEKLFF. DNA for the CDR3: TGCAGTGCTGCGCCCGGCGGGCATGAAAAACTGTTTTTT. This sequence joins TRBV20-1 and TRBJ1-4; no definite D call. Germline assignment: CDR1 DFQATT and CDR2 SNEGSKA (reference sequence). The CDR3 loop spans 13 amino acids. Trimming removed 5 bases from V and 6 bases from J, with 13 bases in between.

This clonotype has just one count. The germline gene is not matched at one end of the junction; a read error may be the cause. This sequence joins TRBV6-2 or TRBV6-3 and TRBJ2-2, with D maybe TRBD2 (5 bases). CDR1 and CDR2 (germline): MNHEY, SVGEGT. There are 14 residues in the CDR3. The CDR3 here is CASSFGPNTGELIF. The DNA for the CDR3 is TGTGCCAGCAGCTTCGGACCGAACACCGGGGAGCTGATTTTT.

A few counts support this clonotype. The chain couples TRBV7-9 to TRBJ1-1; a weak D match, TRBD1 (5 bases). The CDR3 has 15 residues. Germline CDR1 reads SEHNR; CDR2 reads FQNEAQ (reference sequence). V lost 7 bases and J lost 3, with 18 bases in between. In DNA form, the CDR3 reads TGTGCCAGCACCCCCTGGGGCGACGGATACACTGAAGCTTTCTTT. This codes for CASTPWGDGYTEAFF.

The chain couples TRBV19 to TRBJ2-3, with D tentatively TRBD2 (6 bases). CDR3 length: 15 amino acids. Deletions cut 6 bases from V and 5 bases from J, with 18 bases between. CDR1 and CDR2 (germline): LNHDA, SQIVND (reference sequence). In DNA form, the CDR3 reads TGTGCCAGTAGCTCGACTAGTACAAGATTAGATACGCAGTATTTT. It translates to CASSSTSTRLDTQYF.

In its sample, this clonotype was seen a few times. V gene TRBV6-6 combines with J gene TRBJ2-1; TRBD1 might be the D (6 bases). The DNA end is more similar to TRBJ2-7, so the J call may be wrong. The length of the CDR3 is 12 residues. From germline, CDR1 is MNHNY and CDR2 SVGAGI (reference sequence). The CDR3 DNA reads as TGTGCCAGCAGTCGAGCAGGGGTCGAGCAGTACGTC. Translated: CASSRAGVEQYV.